This T cell receptor beta chain was obtained from a study of shared clonotypes between healthy human individuals. As for the study in general: Each donor's CD4 naive and CD4 memory cells filled three plates apiece, CD8 naive two, and CD8 memory one.

Using immunoSEQ multiplex PCR, the repertoire was profiled, and TCRdb retains in-frame clones only, with some absent. The sample holds around 2.5 million clones, 80% to 95% seen once. V lost 5 bases and J 3 bases, leaving 11 bases between the germline ends. Per germline, CDR1 WNHNN and CDR2 SYGVQD (reference sequence). This CDR3 is built from 13 residues. The TCR was taken from a man aged 18 to 30 in good health. Some clones in this sample may be carry-over from other donors' samples. The V gene is TRBV10-1, the J gene TRBJ2-7; D tentatively fits TRBD1 or TRBD2 (5 bases each). Sequenced sample: naive CD4+ T cells from PBMCs. As for subset: CD45RA+ positively selected. The CDR3 DNA sequence: TGCGCCAGCAGTCCCACTAGGGGCTACGAGCAGTACTTC. Translated: CASSPTRGYEQYF.